These 27 T cell receptor beta chains were all obtained from the same sample, sequenced in a study of blood T cell repertoires in COVID-19. Libraries were prepared by immunoSEQ multiplex PCR; TCRdb keeps only in-frame clonotypes and omits some of them. The sample gives 85,000 to 100,000 clones, 70% to 90% of which show up once; approximately 13% is in the top ten. The sample comprised peripheral blood. These receptors were obtained from a woman aged 55-75 years in a cohort sampled during active or convalescent COVID-19.

The chain couples TRBV6-2 or TRBV6-3 to TRBJ1-6, with 7 positions matching TRBD1. After removal of 0 bases from V and 7 bases from J, the junction contained 3 bases not matched to a gene. Per the germline V gene, CDR1 is MNHEY and CDR2 is SVGEGT. The CDR3 is 15 residues long. CDR3 nucleotide sequence: TGTGCCAGCAGTTACTCGGGACAGTCCAATTCACCCCTCCACTTT. It specifies CASSYSGQSNSPLHF.

This clone was picked up a small number of times. The V gene is TRBV5-4, the J gene TRBJ2-7; possible D gene TRBD2, 6 bases. Trimming removed 4 bases from V and 0 bases from J, with 14 bases in between. CDR3 length: 15 amino acids. Germline values: CDR1 SGHNT, CDR2 YYREEE (reference sequence). CDR3: CASSSPGLSSYEQYF. The CDR3 nucleotides read TGTGCCAGCAGCAGCCCGGGACTCAGCTCCTACGAGCAGTACTTC.

This sequence joins TRBV19 and TRBJ2-3, with a possible D match to TRBD1 (5 bases). V gave up 3 bases and J gave up 1 base, with 8 bases separating them. Germline V lookup: CDR1 LNHDA, CDR2 SQIVND (reference sequence). This CDR3 region has 14 residues. CDR3 loop: CASSISGRTDTQYF. In DNA, the CDR3 is TGTGCCAGTAGTATTTCAGGGCGCACAGATACGCAGTATTTT.

This clone was observed a single time. The gene calls are TRBV18 and TRBJ2-4, with 8 bases identical to TRBD1. V shed 5 bases, J shed 0 bases, and the junction held 6 bases outside the gene matches. Per the germline V gene, CDR1 is KGHSH and CDR2 is LQKENI. The CDR3 length is 16 residues. The DNA of the CDR3 is TGTGCCAGCTCATCGACAGGGGCTCTAGCCAAAAACATTCAGTACTTC. Its protein is CASSSTGALAKNIQYF.

The chain combines TRBV14 with TRBJ1-2, with D perhaps TRBD1 (6 bases). CDR3 length: 15 residues. V was trimmed by 4 bases and J by 6 bases, leaving 18 bases between them. Germline-derived CDR1 and CDR2 are SGHDN and FVKESK. The CDR3 loop is CASSPGLAGAHGYTF. The CDR3 DNA sequence: TGTGCCAGCAGCCCCGGGTTAGCGGGGGCTCATGGCTACACCTTC.

V gene TRBV19 combines with J gene TRBJ1-2; no clear D. From germline, CDR1 is LNHDA and CDR2 SQIVND (reference sequence). The CDR3 has 16 amino acids. V dropped 2 bases and J dropped 2 bases, with 15 bases sitting between them. The CDR3 nucleotides read TGTGCCAGTAGTATAAGATCCGCACGACTAAACTATGGCTACACCTTC. Its translation is CASSIRSARLNYGYTF.

The rearrangement uses TRBV6-5 and TRBJ2-1; tentative D call: TRBD2 (7 bases). Trimming took off 7 bases at V and 3 bases at J, with 16 bases between the two ends. The CDR3 loop spans 15 amino acids. The germline CDR1 and CDR2 sequences are MNHEY and SVGAGI. CDR3 in DNA: TGTGCCAGCACAGGGGCGGGGGAGTACTACAATGAGCAGTTCTTC. Translating gives CASTGAGEYYNEQFF.

This clone occurred a few times. This sequence joins TRBV24-1 and TRBJ2-1, with D perhaps matching TRBD2 (6 bases). Per the germline V gene, CDR1 is KGHDR and CDR2 is SFDVKD. Trimming cost V 7 bases and J 5 bases, with 8 bases left between them. The CDR3 runs to 12 residues. The CDR3 reads CATSRLDNEQFF. CDR3 DNA: TGTGCCACCAGCCGACTAGACAATGAGCAGTTCTTC.

The chain joins TRBV5-6 to TRBJ1-2; the D is unclear. The length of the CDR3 is 14 residues. The V gene's germline CDR1 is SGHDT and CDR2 YYEEEE. V lost 1 base to trimming and J lost 4 bases, with 11 bases between them. The CDR3 is CASSLLRQAYGYTF. The CDR3 DNA reads as TGTGCCAGCAGCTTGTTGCGGCAAGCCTATGGCTACACCTTC.

The chain joins TRBV7-8 to TRBJ1-6, with D perhaps matching TRBD1 (5 bases). The V end was cut by 1 base, the J end by 15 bases, with 16 bases between. This CDR3 is built from 14 residues. The germline gives CDR1 SGHVS, CDR2 FQNEAQ. CDR3 in DNA: TGTGCCAGCAGCTTAGGAGAAAGGGGATATAACCTCCACTTT. This sequence encodes CASSLGERGYNLHF.

The chain couples TRBV4-1 to TRBJ2-1; tentative D call: TRBD2 (6 bases). Trimming pared 3 bases from V and 0 bases from J, leaving 9 bases between. The CDR3 loop spans 15 amino acids. Germline V gene data show CDR1 as MGHRA and CDR2 as YSYEKL. Written as DNA, the CDR3 is TGCGCCAGCAGCCATAGCGGTGACTCCTACAATGAGCAGTTCTTC. It yields the protein CASSHSGDSYNEQFF.

The V and J genes are TRBV28 and TRBJ2-7; 11 positions match TRBD2. The CDR3 is 14 amino acids. Germline CDR1 and CDR2: MDHEN and SYDVKM. Unmatched junction bases numbered 4, after V lost 6 bases and J lost 3 bases. Here the CDR3 reads CASRAGTSGYEQYF. The CDR3 nucleotides read TGTGCCAGCAGAGCCGGGACTAGCGGCTACGAGCAGTACTTC.

This clone occurred once. The chain has TRBV5-1 and TRBJ2-7; D is possibly TRBD2 (6 bases). This CDR3 has 14 residues. V was clipped by 5 bases and J by 5 bases, with 17 bases between them. The V gene's germline CDR1 is SGHRS and CDR2 YFSETQ. CDR3 sequence: CASSQPGLGDEQYF. The DNA of the CDR3 is TGCGCCAGCAGTCAACCGGGACTGGGGGACGAGCAGTACTTC.

The chain combines TRBV10-3 with TRBJ2-7; D is possibly TRBD2 (8 bases). The CDR3 has 19 residues. Germline V gene sequence: CDR1 ENHRY, CDR2 SYGVKD. V shed 4 bases and J shed 2 bases, with 27 bases lying between them. The CDR3 protein is CAISGQGLGETRGTYEQYF. For the CDR3, the DNA is TGTGCCATCAGTGGACAGGGACTAGGGGAGACTAGGGGAACCTACGAGCAGTACTTC.

The chain uses TRBV20-1 and TRBJ2-5; D remains unclear. V gave up 3 bases and J gave up 2 bases, with 13 bases separating them. This CDR3 comprises 14 residues. CDR1 and CDR2 from the germline V gene are DFQATT and SNEGSKA (reference sequence). CDR3 DNA: TGCAGTGCTAGTGTCCCGGTCACTCAAGAGACCCAGTACTTC. Its protein is CSASVPVTQETQYF.

This rearrangement joins TRBV19 to TRBJ1-6; tentative D call: TRBD1 (5 bases). CDR1 and CDR2 (germline): LNHDA, SQIVND (reference sequence). The V gene lost 5 bases and the J gene lost 4 bases, with 9 bases spanning the gap. The CDR3 totals 14 residues. The DNA of the CDR3 is TGTGCCAGTAGTGCACAGGTTTATAATTCACCCCTCCACTTT. Protein: CASSAQVYNSPLHF.

The J gene is TRBJ2-5, the V gene TRBV3-1 (or the pseudogene TRBV3-2), with D possibly matching TRBD1 (6 bases). This CDR3 comprises 14 residues. Germline V lookup: CDR1 LGHDT, CDR2 YNNKEL (reference sequence). V lost 1 base to trimming and J lost 5 bases, with 11 bases between them. The CDR3 reads CASSQGRGEETQYF. DNA of the CDR3: TGTGCCAGCAGCCAAGGCAGGGGTGAGGAGACCCAGTACTTC.

V and J are TRBV9 and TRBJ1-2; TRBD1 matches 9 bases. CDR1 and CDR2 (germline): SGDLS, YYNGEE. Trimming took 2 bases from V and 4 from J; bases not matched to a gene: 9. CDR3 length equals 16 residues. The CDR3: CASSVGTGNLVYGYTF. The CDR3 DNA is TGTGCCAGCAGCGTCGGGACAGGGAATTTGGTCTATGGCTACACCTTC.

V gene TRBV3-1 (or the pseudogene TRBV3-2) combines with J gene TRBJ1-2, with D perhaps TRBD1 (5 bases). The V end lost 0 bases, the J end lost 3 bases, and 14 bases lay between the germline ends. The CDR3 totals 16 residues. Per the germline V gene, CDR1 is LGHDT and CDR2 is YNNKEL (reference sequence). CDR3 region: CASSQEVRGEDYGYTF. The CDR3 nucleotides are TGTGCCAGCAGCCAAGAAGTCCGGGGGGAAGACTATGGCTACACCTTC.

The V call is TRBV5-4, the J call TRBJ2-1, with 7 bases that match TRBD1. The CDR3 length is 14 residues. J lost 3 bases, V lost 3 bases, and 3 bases had no gene match. CDR1 and CDR2 (germline): SGHNT, YYREEE (reference sequence). In DNA, the CDR3 is TGTGCCAGCAGCTCCTGGACAGGCTACAATGAGCAGTTCTTC. It codes for CASSSWTGYNEQFF. Looking up the rest from reference TRBV5-4 and TRBJ2-1 gives the full variable domain: ETGVTQSPTHLIKTRGQQVTLRCSSQSGHNTVSWYQQALGQGPQFIFQYYREEENGRGNFPPRFSGLQFPNYSSELNVNALELDDSALYLCASSSWTGYNEQFFGPGTRLTVL.

This chain joins TRBV5-1 and TRBJ2-3; a possible D gene is TRBD1 (5 bases). CDR1 SGHRS and CDR2 YFSETQ come from the germline V gene. Trimming removed 7 bases at V and 4 bases at J, with 16 bases between. CDR3 size: 14 residues. CDR3: CASSAGMGADTQYF. CDR3 DNA: TGCGCCAGCTCCGCAGGGATGGGCGCAGATACGCAGTATTTT.

The chain joins TRBV28 to TRBJ2-2, with D possibly matching TRBD2 (6 bases). The CDR3 extends over 14 amino acids. CDR1 and CDR2 from the germline V gene are MDHEN and SYDVKM. V gave up 2 bases and J gave up 7 bases, with 11 bases separating them. The DNA for the CDR3 is TGTGCCAGCAGTTTAATCCCCGGGGGCGGGGAGCTGTTTTTT. This sequence encodes CASSLIPGGGELFF.

J is TRBJ1-2 and V is TRBV11-2, with D uncertain. Trimming cost V 0 bases and J 7 bases, with 18 bases left between them. The length of the CDR3 is 16 residues. Looked up from germline, CDR1 is SGHAT and CDR2 is FQNNGV. The CDR3: CASSLEGLTPWVGYTF. The CDR3 DNA reads as TGTGCCAGCAGCTTAGAAGGACTGACTCCATGGGTTGGCTACACCTTC.

This clone was observed a single time. This sample also contains other DNA sequences that code for the same CDR3. The gene calls are TRBV18 and TRBJ1-1; D may be TRBD1 (5 bases). In germline, CDR1 is KGHSH, CDR2 LQKENI. The CDR3 spans 15 residues. Trimming took off 0 bases at V and 2 bases at J, with 10 bases between the two ends. CDR3 amino acids: CASSPPGGVNTEAFF. The CDR3 DNA sequence: TGTGCCAGCTCACCACCGGGGGGAGTTAACACTGAAGCTTTCTTT.

The CDR3 sequence is CASSPSGTGGQPQHF. CDR3 in DNA: TGCGCCAGCAGCCCATCCGGGACAGGGGGTCAGCCCCAGCATTTT. The chain joins TRBV5-1 to TRBJ1-5; 11 bases are a match to TRBD1. The germline CDR1 and CDR2 sequences are SGHRS and YFSETQ. The CDR3 consists of 15 residues. The V gene end was trimmed by 4 bases and the J gene end by 6 bases; junction bases not matched to a gene: 6.

The chain links TRBV5-8 to TRBJ2-7; maybe TRBD1 (5 bases). Germline V gene data show CDR1 as SGHTS and CDR2 as YDEGEE. Trimming removed 1 base at V and 4 bases at J, with 9 bases between. This CDR3 spans 13 amino acids. CDR3 DNA: TGTGCCAGCAGCTTGACAGGAGAGTACGAGCAGTACTTC. Protein sequence: CASSLTGEYEQYF. The whole variable domain, remainder taken from reference TRBV5-8 and TRBJ2-7, is EAGVTQSPTHLIKTRGQQATLRCSPISGHTSVYWYQQALGLGLQFLLWYDEGEERNRGNFPPRFSGRQFPNYSSELNVNALELEDSALYLCASSLTGEYEQYFGPGTRLTVT.

The J gene is TRBJ1-2, the V gene TRBV9; D remains unclear. From germline, CDR1 is SGDLS and CDR2 YYNGEE. V lost 0 bases and J lost 4, with 16 bases in between. This CDR3 contains 16 residues. The CDR3 is CASSVDTGDSSYGYTF. The CDR3 nucleotides are TGTGCCAGCAGCGTAGATACCGGGGATTCCTCCTATGGCTACACCTTC.